This T cell receptor (beta chain) originates from a study of beta chain features in type 1 diabetes. Study summary: Age and gender were similar between patients and healthy donors, as were cell yields.

cDNA synthesis used the whole RNA isolate, giving expressed TCRB sequences. The repertoire was sequenced with immunoSEQ multiplex PCR; TCRdb's copy has only in-frame clones and lacks some. This sample carries approximately 360,000 clones, about 12% of them seen once, and the ten largest clones take about 0.01%. Study-wide results and caveats: Sequencing of cDNA might inflate the share of cells that strongly express TCR. Patients' naive, central memory and Treg TCRB repertoires seemed closer to one another than those of healthy donors. Researchers report that Type 1 diabetes patients had moderately but significantly shorter TCRB CDR3s across all four CD4+ subsets.

In its sample, this clone was seen a few times. Its antigen is as yet unknown. The CDR3 spans 12 residues. The V end was cut by 4 bases, the J end by 5 bases, with 10 bases between. Germline V gene data show CDR1 as SGDLS and CDR2 as YYNGEE. The chain couples TRBV9 to TRBJ2-7; D ambiguous. Specimen: naive CD4+ T cells from blood. The clonotype comes from a woman aged 18 to 35 with type 1 diabetes. CDR3 sequence reads: CASSSPGDEQYF. The CDR3 DNA follows: TGTGCCAGCAGCTCCCCCGGAGACGAGCAGTACTTC.